The TCR beta chain described here comes from a study of blood T cell repertoires in COVID-19. This CDR3 has 17 residues. The junction had 7 bases not matched to a gene; V was cut back by 2 bases and J by 3 bases. CDR1 SGHTA and CDR2 FQGNSA come from the germline V gene. Repertoires were generated with immunoSEQ multiplex PCR, while TCRdb's copy carries only in-frame clones and drops some. The data contain 200,000 to 250,000 clones, nearly 90% of them singletons. The TCR originated in a woman younger than 35 who had recovered from COVID-19. The specimen was peripheral blood. The gene calls are TRBV7-2 and TRBJ2-1; TRBD2 agrees at 10 bases. The CDR3 is CASSLYILAGVYNEQFF. DNA of the CDR3: TGTGCCAGCAGCTTATATATCCTAGCGGGAGTCTACAATGAGCAGTTCTTC. Full variable domain (rest looked up from reference TRBV7-2 and TRBJ2-1): GAGVSQSPSNKVTEKGKDVELRCDPISGHTALYWYRQSLGQGLEFLIYFQGNSAPDKSGLPSDRFSAERTGGSVSTLTIQRTQQEDSAVYLCASSLYILAGVYNEQFFGPGTRLTVL.